This T cell receptor (beta chain) was retrieved from a study of T cell responses to AZD1222 COVID-19 vaccine (dated by TCRdb to the early 2020s). For the wider study: AZD1222 recipients with second doses at about 4 weeks or about 12 weeks were pooled, because spike-specific TCR depth and breadth did not differ between schedules. Trial participants were enrolled by age into subgroups of 18-55, 56-69 and 70-plus years, and around 150, 28 and 57 TCR-sequenced participants, respectively, were included in these subgroups. TCR sequencing covered fewer than 250 trial participants: about 210 given two doses of AZD1222 and around 25 given two doses of MenACWY control vaccine.

Notes on this clone: Its cognate antigen has yet to be identified. Within one base of it there is no much larger clone, and no base qualities were kept.

The CDR3 regions of human TCRbeta chains were analyzed by immunosequencing. The authors' pipeline ran thus. TCRs in the repertoires were matched against a reference library of SARS-CoV-2-specific TCRs that had been generated with the MIRA antigen-specificity platform. Breadth meant the fraction of unique TCRs that were SARS-CoV-2-associated, whereas depth meant the fraction of total T cells that were SARS-CoV-2-associated. Using the MIRA data, each spike-specific TCR was mapped to the spike region that the TCR reacts to and placed in a CD4 or CD8 class. Log10-transformed breadth and depth values were compared by one-way ANOVA with Sidak's multiple comparisons tests. Sourced from immuneACCESS, this table was stored by TCRdb with only in-frame sequences that have V and J called. A share of the clones is absent; for the studies checked, an unresolved V gene accounts for under half, and the remainder has no known explanation. D and trimming were read from the DNA, whereas the V and J calls and clone size are those reported in that table. The sample table shows some 130,000 clones, and roughly 90% are seen once. The leading ten clones occupy under 2.5% of the sample.

Trimming removed 4 bases from V and 3 bases from J, leaving 13 bases between the germline ends. The CDR3, cysteine through phenylalanine, is 14 amino acids long. The DNA shown is the 42-base CDR3, in frame from base 1. The CDR1 and CDR2 encoded by the germline V gene (reference sequence) are SGHKS and YYEKEE. Overall results and qualifications from the work: The 56-69-year group was small, and its depth increase did not reach significance, likely because of low power. After two AZD1222 doses, both the breadth and the depth of spike-specific TCRs were significantly higher than at day 0 and than in MenACWY recipients. The vaccine-associated CD4 TCRs covered the entire spike protein, and the dominant responses fell in regions 160-218 and 743-854. Most participants were white British and females outnumbered males, and the authors suggested that clonal diversity may have been underestimated. Because no day 14 peak-response samples were available, repertoires were characterized only after the peak T cell response. Reportedly, close to half of the unique spike-specific TCRs recognized epitopes lying outside the regions that are mutated in the B.1.351 and B.1.1.7 variants. Conclusions about previously exposed vaccinees are limited, since just a handful of AZD1222 recipients were seropositive for SARS-CoV-2 at baseline.

Reading the label with the study, this specimen's time point is: baseline before first vaccination. Vaccinee samples were obtained from the UK trials COV001 and COV002, which included a single-blind randomized controlled phase 2/3 trial of AZD1222 (ChAdOx1 nCoV-19) in healthy adults. For TCRbeta chain sequencing, PBMC samples were collected from trial participants at day 0 and at day 28 after the second dose. Material: peripheral blood, obtained on day 0 of AZD1222 vaccination. The chain employs TRBV5-5 and TRBJ1-1; a weak D assignment points to TRBD1 (5 bases agree). The TCR comes from an adult in good health. The CDR3 has the sequence CASSRPDRDTEAFF. The nucleotide sequence reads TGTGCCAGCAGCCGACCCGACAGAGACACTGAAGCTTTCTTT.